In this sample, the clone carrying this T cell receptor beta chain turned up a few times. What it binds is unknown. CDR3 size: 20 residues. Germline V CDR1 and CDR2: SGHRS, YFSETQ. Trimming cost V 2 bases and J 1 base, with 25 bases left between them. These data originate in a study of early T cells in non-severe SARS-CoV-2 infection. Whole-study findings and limits: Lookups in VDJdb leaned toward anti-spike CD8 responses and missed private and CD4 specificities.

Each CDR3 protein is one row after TCRdb ran MiXCR on the 5' RACE reads. The sample consists of approximately 73,000 distinct CDR3 sequences, around 11% of them appearing once. The rearrangement uses TRBV5-1 and TRBJ2-4, with D unresolved. The sequencing input was whole blood. This receptor was obtained from an adult who was a healthcare worker with PCR-confirmed SARS-CoV-2 infection or an uninfected control (not recorded which). The chain's CDR3 is CASSFASSYLYVSAKNIQYF. In DNA form, the CDR3 reads TGCGCCAGCAGCTTCGCAAGCTCCTATTTGTACGTGTCGGCCAAAAACATTCAGTACTTC.